These 27 T cell receptor beta chains originate from one sample sequenced in a study of Graves' ophthalmopathy and Graves' hyperthyroidism. Researchers took RNA transcripts and amplified TCR beta CDR3 regions from them. HTBI-primed RT-PCR formed the first round, and a multiplex PCR formed the second. MiXCR was run by TCRdb on the multiplex PCR reads, yielding one entry per CDR3 protein. The data contain around 660,000 distinct CDR3 sequences, about 41% of them seen just once; the ten biggest clones take up 3.3%. Sequencing was carried out using peripheral blood. The source of these receptors is an adult man with Graves' ophthalmopathy.

This chain uses TRBV20-1 with TRBJ2-7, with TRBD2 matching over 7 bases. The CDR3 runs to 14 residues. V dropped 5 bases and J dropped 4; count of bases not matched to a gene: 11. Germline V CDR1 and CDR2: DFQATT, SNEGSKA (reference sequence). CDR3 sequence reads: CSAGAASGAYEQYF. DNA of the CDR3: TGCAGTGCTGGAGCGGCCAGCGGGGCGTACGAGCAGTACTTC.

This chain uses TRBV10-3 with TRBJ1-5, with D perhaps matching TRBD1 (5 bases). The CDR3 consists of 14 residues. Deletions cut 10 bases from V and 0 bases from J, with 13 bases between. Germline assignment: CDR1 ENHRY and CDR2 SYGVKD. CDR3 loop: CATGDGDSNQPQHF. In DNA, the CDR3 is TGTGCCACCGGGGACGGGGATAGCAATCAGCCCCAGCATTTT.

Many counts were recorded for this clonotype. The CDR3 DNA follows: TGTGCCATCAGTGGGCCGGGACAGGGGGCTTCACCCCTCCACTTT. As protein: CAISGPGQGASPLHF. The rearrangement joins TRBV10-3 to TRBJ1-6, with 12 bases matching TRBD1. Trimming at V came to 4 bases and at J to 9 bases, leaving 4 bases not matched to a gene. The germline CDR1 and CDR2 sequences are ENHRY and SYGVKD. This CDR3 contains 15 residues.

This clonotype showed up many times. V is TRBV7-2 and J is TRBJ1-1, with 8 nucleotides matching TRBD1. There are 16 residues in the CDR3. Germline V gives CDR1 SGHTA, CDR2 FQGNSA. V shed 4 bases and J 1 base; nucleotides not matched to a gene: 8. Here the CDR3 DNA reads TGTGCCAGCAGCTCGGACAGGGCGAGGGGGAACACTGAAGCTTTCTTT. Translating it yields CASSSDRARGNTEAFF.

This chain links TRBV7-9 with TRBJ2-6; D perhaps matches TRBD2 (5 bases). The CDR3 has 16 residues. CDR1 is SEHNR and CDR2 is FQNEAQ in the germline V gene (reference sequence). Trimming shortened V by 11 bases and J by 1 base, and 18 bases separated the two germline ends. The CDR3 nucleotides read TGTGCCGTCTCGTGGGGAGTCGGGTCTGGGGCCAACGTCCTGACTTTC. Residues: CAVSWGVGSGANVLTF.

In regard to this clonotype: This may stem from a read error, because a much larger clone lies one nucleotide away. The chain joins TRBV7-2 to TRBJ2-2; D is perhaps TRBD2 (6 bases). CDR3 length: 15 amino acids. Trimming cost V 3 bases and J 5 bases, with 13 bases left between them. Germline V gene lookup returns CDR1 SGHTA and CDR2 FQGNSA. Written as DNA, the CDR3 is TGTGCCAGCAGCTTCGGGACTCCTGGGACCGGGGAGCTGTTTTTT. Amino acids: CASSFGTPGTGELFF.

At least ten counts were recorded for this clonotype. The chain is built from TRBV5-1 and TRBJ2-5; D remains unclear. The germline V and J ends were trimmed by 0 bases and 1 base, with 4 bases remaining between them. The CDR3 covers 13 residues. Germline assignment: CDR1 SGHRS and CDR2 YFSETQ. The CDR3 bases are TGCGCCAGCAGCTTGGTGGCCCAAGAGACCCAGTACTTC. This sequence encodes CASSLVAQETQYF.

This clonotype was seen once. The chain links TRBV5-1 to TRBJ2-1; TRBD1 matches 8 bases. V dropped 4 bases and J dropped 13; count of bases not matched to a gene: 4. Looked up from germline, CDR1 is SGHRS and CDR2 is YFSETQ. The CDR3 extends over 11 amino acids. Here the CDR3 DNA reads TGCGCCAGCAGCATCGGACAGGGACAGTTCTTC. It specifies CASSIGQGQFF.

The rearrangement joins TRBV2 to TRBJ2-7; a weak D match, TRBD2 (5 bases). Germline CDR1 reads SNHLY; CDR2 reads FYNNEI. V lost 8 bases, J lost 5 bases, and 13 bases lay in between. This CDR3 contains 12 residues. CDR3 sequence: CASLAYGNEQYF. The CDR3 nucleotides are TGTGCCAGCTTAGCGTACGGGAACGAGCAGTACTTC. Full variable domain (rest looked up from reference TRBV2 and TRBJ2-7): EPEVTQTPSHQVTQMGQEVILRCVPISNHLYFYWYRQILGQKVEFLVSFYNNEISEKSEIFDDQFSVERPDGSNFTLKIRSTKLEDSAMYFCASLAYGNEQYFGPGTRLTVT.

This clonotype came up many times. CDR3 region: CASIGQHYGYTF. Written as DNA, the CDR3 is TGTGCCAGTATTGGACAGCACTATGGCTACACCTTC. This chain joins TRBV19 and TRBJ1-2; tentative D call: TRBD1 (6 bases). Trimming cost V 7 bases and J 3 bases, with 9 bases left between them. The CDR3 totals 12 residues. CDR1 and CDR2 (germline): LNHDA, SQIVND (reference sequence).

In this sample, this clonotype turned up once. The genes are TRBV29-1 and TRBJ2-5, with D tentatively TRBD1 or TRBD2 (5 bases each). Germline loops: CDR1 SQVTM, CDR2 ANQGSEA. The CDR3 length is 13 residues. Deletions cut 5 bases from V and 4 bases from J, with 14 bases between. CDR3 DNA: TGCAGCGTTTTACAGGTGGCGGGAGAGACCCAGTACTTC. Protein sequence: CSVLQVAGETQYF. The full variable domain, rest sourced from reference TRBV29-1 and TRBJ2-5, is SAVISQKPSRDICQRGTSLTIQCQVDSQVTMMFWYRQQPGQSLTLIATANQGSEATYESGFVIDKFPISRPNLTFSTLTVSNMSPEDSSIYLCSVLQVAGETQYFGPGTRLLVL.

The CDR3 nucleotides are TGTGCCAGTCGCCCGGGTCTGTCCTATAATTCACCCCTCCACTTT. This gives the protein CASRPGLSYNSPLHF. The V and J genes are TRBV19 and TRBJ1-6; D remains unclear. Germline V lookup: CDR1 LNHDA, CDR2 SQIVND (reference sequence). The CDR3 contains 15 residues. The V gene lost 8 bases and the J gene lost 1 base, with 12 bases spanning the gap.

In this sample, this clonotype turned up many times. The V call is TRBV15, the J call TRBJ2-6; D is ambiguous. The CDR3 is made up of 14 amino acids. The germline V gene encodes CDR1 LNHNV and CDR2 YYDKDF (reference sequence). Trimming removed 1 base from V and 0 bases from J, with 1 base in between. CDR3 sequence: CATSRGSGANVLTF. CDR3 DNA sequence: TGTGCCACCAGCAGAGGCTCTGGGGCCAACGTCCTGACTTTC. The entire variable domain, with the rest obtained from reference TRBV15 and TRBJ2-6, is as follows: DAMVIQNPRYQVTQFGKPVTLSCSQTLNHNVMYWYQQKSSQAPKLLFHYYDKDFNNEADTPDNFQSRRPNTSFCFLDIRSPGLGDTAMYLCATSRGSGANVLTFGAGSRLTVL.

V usage is TRBV6-1 and J usage is TRBJ1-3; the D is unclear. This CDR3 comprises 14 residues. Germline V gene data show CDR1 as MNHNS and CDR2 as SASEGT. V was pared by 2 bases and J by 4 bases, with 9 bases between. CDR3 sequence: CASSELEMGNTIYF. The CDR3 DNA is TGTGCCAGCAGTGAACTCGAGATGGGAAACACCATATATTTT.

This clonotype was recorded at least ten times. This rearrangement joins TRBV15 to TRBJ2-5, with D uncertain. CDR1 and CDR2 from the germline V gene are LNHNV and YYDKDF (reference sequence). The ends were cut back, 2 bases at V and 5 bases at J, with 9 bases in the middle. This CDR3 region has 13 residues. CDR3 in DNA: TGTGCCACCAGCAGAATAGCCTATGAGACCCAGTACTTC. Amino acids: CATSRIAYETQYF.

J is TRBJ2-6 and V is TRBV4-3; the D gene could be TRBD1 or TRBD2 (7 bases each). V lost 0 bases to trimming and J lost 5 bases, with 11 bases between them. This CDR3 is built from 16 residues. Germline V gene sequence: CDR1 LGHNA, CDR2 YSLEER. CDR3 region: CASSQDRGGWANVLTF. DNA for the CDR3: TGCGCCAGCAGCCAAGACAGGGGGGGGTGGGCCAACGTCCTGACTTTC.

Ten or more counts support this clonotype. The J gene is TRBJ2-7, the V gene TRBV2; 10 nucleotides align to TRBD2. The J segment lost 0 bases and the V segment lost 3 bases, leaving 2 bases of the junction unmatched. Germline CDR1 SNHLY, CDR2 FYNNEI. This CDR3 has 15 residues. CDR3 bases: TGTGCCAGCAGTGACTTAGCGGGAGGCTCCTACGAGCAGTACTTC. Its protein is CASSDLAGGSYEQYF.

CDR3 protein: CASSTGSGTYGYTF. The CDR3 nucleotides are TGTGCCAGCAGTACAGGCTCAGGGACCTATGGCTACACCTTC. The gene calls are TRBV2 and TRBJ1-2, with D maybe TRBD1 (5 bases). Germline CDR1 reads SNHLY; CDR2 reads FYNNEI. Trimming cost V 5 bases and J 4 bases, with 14 bases left between them. This CDR3 spans 14 amino acids.

In this sample, this clonotype turned up a few times. CDR3 DNA sequence: TGCGCCAGCAGCTTGGCAGGATTACAGGGATTGAGCGAGCAGTACTTC. Protein: CASSLAGLQGLSEQYF. The J gene is TRBJ2-7, the V gene TRBV5-1, with D possibly matching TRBD1 (6 bases). CDR1 is SGHRS, CDR2 YFSETQ, per germline. The CDR3 is 16 amino acids. Trimming took off 0 bases at V and 6 bases at J, with 19 bases between the two ends.

This chain connects TRBV19 to TRBJ2-7; TRBD1 aligns across 8 bases. Germline CDR1 LNHDA, CDR2 SQIVND (reference sequence). CDR3 length: 15 amino acids. The trim removed 10 bases at V and 3 bases at J, leaving 14 bases unmatched. The chain's CDR3 is CATSPGTGAYYEQYF. CDR3 in DNA: TGTGCCACTTCTCCCGGGACAGGCGCCTACTACGAGCAGTACTTC.

This clonotype was counted only a few times. The chain has TRBV5-4 and TRBJ2-7; TRBD1 matches at 9 bases. Germline V CDR1 and CDR2: SGHNT, YYREEE (reference sequence). The CDR3 consists of 16 residues. The V segment lost 8 bases and the J segment 4 bases; nucleotides outside the gene matches: 16. This chain's CDR3 is CASSPPGTGTKYEQYF. The CDR3 nucleotides are TGTGCCAGTAGCCCCCCCGGGACAGGGACGAAGTACGAGCAGTACTTC.

This rearrangement joins TRBV25-1 to TRBJ2-7, with D possibly TRBD2 on 5 matching bases. Germline V gene data show CDR1 as MGHDK and CDR2 as SYGVNS. Deletions cut 4 bases from V and 4 bases from J, with 20 bases between. The CDR3 has 16 residues. The CDR3 region is CASSARGEGSGYEQYF. CDR3 DNA: TGTGCCAGCAGTGCTAGAGGTGAGGGATCAGGATACGAGCAGTACTTC.

The chain joins TRBV6-6 to TRBJ1-1; no clear D gene. The germline CDR1 and CDR2 sequences are MNHNY and SVGAGI (reference sequence). The CDR3 sequence is 13 residues long. V was cut by 4 bases and J by 1 base, with 7 bases left in between. The CDR3 DNA reads as TGTGCCAGCAGTTCCGCGACGAACACTGAAGCTTTCTTT. It is translated as CASSSATNTEAFF.

The chain recombines TRBV29-1 with TRBJ2-7, with TRBD1 matching 8 bases. V shed 5 bases and J 3 bases; nucleotides not matched to a gene: 6. Germline lookup yields CDR1 SQVTM and CDR2 ANQGSEA. There are 13 residues in the CDR3. The DNA of the CDR3 is TGCAGCGTTTCCCGGGACAGGAGCTACGAGCAGTACTTC. This codes for CSVSRDRSYEQYF.

This clonotype was counted many times. This sequence joins TRBV7-9 and TRBJ1-2; TRBD1 matches 7 bases. Germline-derived CDR1 and CDR2 are SEHNR and FQNEAQ (reference sequence). CDR3 size: 14 residues. The V and J ends lost 6 bases and 7 bases, in that order; junction bases with no gene match: 11. The CDR3 reads CASSRETGIGGYTF. As DNA, the CDR3 is TGTGCCAGCAGTCGCGAGACAGGGATCGGTGGCTACACCTTC. Full variable domain (remainder filled in from reference TRBV7-9 and TRBJ1-2): DTGVSQNPRHKITKRGQNVTFRCDPISEHNRLYWYRQTLGQGPEFLTYFQNEAQLEKSRLLSDRFSAERPKGSFSTLEIQRTEQGDSAMYLCASSRETGIGGYTFGSGTRLTVV.

This chain links TRBV10-2 with TRBJ2-2, with TRBD2 identical over 15 bases. V was clipped by 8 bases and J by 4 bases; unmatched bases: 5. The germline CDR1 and CDR2 sequences are WSHSY and SAAADI. The CDR3 contains 16 residues. CDR3 residues: CASRTSGGVLTGELFF. The CDR3 coding sequence is TGCGCCAGCCGGACTAGCGGGGGGGTCCTCACCGGGGAGCTGTTTTTT.

A few counts support this clonotype. The genes are TRBV4-3 and TRBJ1-5, with a weak D call TRBD1 (5 bases). V lost 3 bases and J 7 bases, leaving 10 bases between the germline ends. CDR1 is LGHNA and CDR2 is YSLEER in the germline V gene. This CDR3 contains 13 residues. CDR3 protein: CASSQQGDQPQHF. CDR3 bases: TGCGCCAGCAGCCAGCAGGGAGACCAGCCCCAGCATTTT.